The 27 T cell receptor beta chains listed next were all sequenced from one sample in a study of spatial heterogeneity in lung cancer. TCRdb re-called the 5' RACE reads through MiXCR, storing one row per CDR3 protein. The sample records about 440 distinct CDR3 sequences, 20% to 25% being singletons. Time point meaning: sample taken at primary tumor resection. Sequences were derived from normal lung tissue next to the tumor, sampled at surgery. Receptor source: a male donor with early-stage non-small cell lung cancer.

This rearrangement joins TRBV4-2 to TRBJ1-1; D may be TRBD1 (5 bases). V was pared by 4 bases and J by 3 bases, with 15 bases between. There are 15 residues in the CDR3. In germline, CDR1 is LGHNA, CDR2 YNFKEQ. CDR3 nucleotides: TGTGCCAGCAGCCTTGGCGGAATGGGGGACACTGAAGCTTTCTTT. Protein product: CASSLGGMGDTEAFF.

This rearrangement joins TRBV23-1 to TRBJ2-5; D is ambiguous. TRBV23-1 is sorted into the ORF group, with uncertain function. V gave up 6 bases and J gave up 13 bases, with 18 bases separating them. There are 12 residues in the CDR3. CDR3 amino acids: CASSLKRRPPYF. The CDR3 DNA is TGCGCCAGCAGCCTTAAGAGGCGGCCCCCGTACTTC.

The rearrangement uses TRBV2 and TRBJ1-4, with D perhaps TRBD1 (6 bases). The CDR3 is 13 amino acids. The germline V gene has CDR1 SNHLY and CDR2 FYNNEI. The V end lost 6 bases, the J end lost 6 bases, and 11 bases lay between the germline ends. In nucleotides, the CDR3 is TGTGCCAGCAGCCCCGGACAGTATGAAAAACTGTTTTTT. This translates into CASSPGQYEKLFF.

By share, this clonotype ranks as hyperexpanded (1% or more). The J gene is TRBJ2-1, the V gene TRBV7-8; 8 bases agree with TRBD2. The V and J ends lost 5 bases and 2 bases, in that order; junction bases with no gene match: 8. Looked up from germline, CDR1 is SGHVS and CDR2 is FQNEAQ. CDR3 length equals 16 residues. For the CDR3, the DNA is TGTGCCAGCAGCCCAACTTATAGCGGGGCCTACAATGAGCAGTTCTTC. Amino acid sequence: CASSPTYSGAYNEQFF.

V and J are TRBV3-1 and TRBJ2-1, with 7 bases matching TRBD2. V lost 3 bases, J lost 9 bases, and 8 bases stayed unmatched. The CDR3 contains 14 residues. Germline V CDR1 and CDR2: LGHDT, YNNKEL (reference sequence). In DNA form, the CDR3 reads TGTGCCAGCAGCCATGAGGGAGGGAGGGGTGAGCAGTTCTTC. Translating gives CASSHEGGRGEQFF.

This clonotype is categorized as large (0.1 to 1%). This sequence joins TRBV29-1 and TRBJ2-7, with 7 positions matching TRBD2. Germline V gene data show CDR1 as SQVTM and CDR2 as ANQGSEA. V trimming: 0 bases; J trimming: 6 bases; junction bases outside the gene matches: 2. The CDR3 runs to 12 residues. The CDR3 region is CSVEDGGIEQYF. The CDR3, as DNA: TGCAGCGTTGAAGACGGGGGGATCGAGCAGTACTTC.

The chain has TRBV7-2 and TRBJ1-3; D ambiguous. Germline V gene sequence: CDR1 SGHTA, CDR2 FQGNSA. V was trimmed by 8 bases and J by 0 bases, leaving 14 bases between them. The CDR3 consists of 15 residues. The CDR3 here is CASALEGLSGNTIYF. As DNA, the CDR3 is TGTGCCAGCGCCCTGGAGGGCCTCTCTGGAAACACCATATATTTT. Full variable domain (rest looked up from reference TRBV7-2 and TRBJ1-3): GAGVSQSPSNKVTEKGKDVELRCDPISGHTALYWYRQSLGQGLEFLIYFQGNSAPDKSGLPSDRFSAERTGGSVSTLTIQRTQQEDSAVYLCASALEGLSGNTIYFGEGSWLTVV.

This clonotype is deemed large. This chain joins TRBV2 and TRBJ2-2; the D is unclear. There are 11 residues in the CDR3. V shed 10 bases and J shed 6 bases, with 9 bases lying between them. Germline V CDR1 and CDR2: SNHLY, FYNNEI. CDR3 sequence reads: CATRSPGELFF. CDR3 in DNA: TGTGCCACTAGATCCCCCGGGGAGCTGTTTTTT.

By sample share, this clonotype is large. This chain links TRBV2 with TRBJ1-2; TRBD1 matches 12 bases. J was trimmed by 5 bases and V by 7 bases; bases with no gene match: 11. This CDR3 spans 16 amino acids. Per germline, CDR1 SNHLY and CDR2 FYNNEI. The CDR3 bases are TGTGCCAGCACTCCGGGACAGGGGGCTTCTCTATATGGCTACACCTTC. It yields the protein CASTPGQGASLYGYTF.

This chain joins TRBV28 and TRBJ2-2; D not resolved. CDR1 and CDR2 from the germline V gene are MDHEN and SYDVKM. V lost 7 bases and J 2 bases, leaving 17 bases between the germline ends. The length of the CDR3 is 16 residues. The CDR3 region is CASNRPREGNTGELFF. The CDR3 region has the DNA TGTGCCAGCAACCGACCCCGAGAAGGTAACACCGGGGAGCTGTTTTTT.

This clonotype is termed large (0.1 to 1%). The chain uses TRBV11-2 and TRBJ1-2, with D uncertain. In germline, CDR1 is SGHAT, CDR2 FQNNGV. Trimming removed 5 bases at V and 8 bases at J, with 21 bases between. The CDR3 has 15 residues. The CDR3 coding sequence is TGTGCCAGCAGCCGGTCGGGCGTTTCTATCCGGGGCTACACCTTC. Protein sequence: CASSRSGVSIRGYTF.

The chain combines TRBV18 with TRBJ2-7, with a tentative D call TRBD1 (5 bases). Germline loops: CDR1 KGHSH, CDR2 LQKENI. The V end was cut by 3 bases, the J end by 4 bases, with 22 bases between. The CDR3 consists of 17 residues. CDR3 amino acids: CASSPGPGAQGLYEQYF. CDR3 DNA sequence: TGTGCCAGCTCACCCGGGCCGGGCGCGCAGGGTCTTTACGAGCAGTACTTC.

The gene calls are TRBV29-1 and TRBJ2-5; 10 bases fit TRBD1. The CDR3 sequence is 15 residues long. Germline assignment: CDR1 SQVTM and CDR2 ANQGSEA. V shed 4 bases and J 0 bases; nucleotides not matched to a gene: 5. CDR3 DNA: TGCAGCGTTGCGGCGGACAGGGGGAACCAAGAGACCCAGTACTTC. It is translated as CSVAADRGNQETQYF.

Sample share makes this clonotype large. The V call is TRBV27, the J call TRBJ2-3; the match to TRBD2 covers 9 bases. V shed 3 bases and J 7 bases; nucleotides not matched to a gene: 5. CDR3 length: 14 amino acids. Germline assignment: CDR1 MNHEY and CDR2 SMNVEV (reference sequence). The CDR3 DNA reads TGTGCCAGCAGTTTGCGGGGGGGCCTTCATACGCAGTATTTT. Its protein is CASSLRGGLHTQYF.

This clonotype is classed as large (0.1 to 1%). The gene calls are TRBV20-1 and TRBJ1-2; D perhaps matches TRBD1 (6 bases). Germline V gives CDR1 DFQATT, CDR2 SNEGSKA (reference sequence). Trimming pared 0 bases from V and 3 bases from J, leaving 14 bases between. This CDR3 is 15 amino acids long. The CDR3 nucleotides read TGCAGTGCTAGAGATGATCCAGGGGTCGACTATGGCTACACCTTC. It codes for CSARDDPGVDYGYTF.

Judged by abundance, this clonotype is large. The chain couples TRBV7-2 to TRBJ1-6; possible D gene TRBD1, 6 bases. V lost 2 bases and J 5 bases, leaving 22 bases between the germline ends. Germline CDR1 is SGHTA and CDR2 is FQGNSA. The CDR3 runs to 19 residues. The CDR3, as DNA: TGTGCCAGCAGCTTAAGGCCCATAACGGCAGGGGCCGATAATTCACCCCTCCACTTT. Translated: CASSLRPITAGADNSPLHF.

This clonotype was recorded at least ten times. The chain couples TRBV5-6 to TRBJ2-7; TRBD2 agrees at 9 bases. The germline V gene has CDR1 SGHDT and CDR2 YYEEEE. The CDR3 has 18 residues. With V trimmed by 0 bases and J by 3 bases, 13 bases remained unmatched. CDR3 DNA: TGTGCCAGCAGCTTGGCCCCGGTATGGGAGCGGGGGGACTACGAGCAGTACTTC. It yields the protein CASSLAPVWERGDYEQYF. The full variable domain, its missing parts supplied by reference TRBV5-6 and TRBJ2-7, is DAGVTQSPTHLIKTRGQQVTLRCSPKSGHDTVSWYQQALGQGPQFIFQYYEEEERQRGNFPDRFSGHQFPNYSSELNVNALLLGDSALYLCASSLAPVWERGDYEQYFGPGTRLTVT.

CDR3 DNA: TGTGCCAGCAGTGCTGCAGGGGGCTTGTATGGCTACACCTTC. This sequence encodes CASSAAGGLYGYTF. The chain uses TRBV28 and TRBJ1-2; 8 bases agree with TRBD1. Trimming removed 5 bases from V and 5 bases from J; junction bases left unmatched: 7. Germline CDR1 MDHEN, CDR2 SYDVKM. This CDR3 comprises 14 residues.

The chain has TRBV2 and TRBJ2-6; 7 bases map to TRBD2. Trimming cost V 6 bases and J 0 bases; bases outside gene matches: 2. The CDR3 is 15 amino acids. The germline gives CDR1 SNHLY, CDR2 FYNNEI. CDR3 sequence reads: CASRGGSSGANVLTF. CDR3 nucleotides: TGTGCCAGCAGGGGGGGGTCCTCTGGGGCCAACGTCCTGACTTTC.

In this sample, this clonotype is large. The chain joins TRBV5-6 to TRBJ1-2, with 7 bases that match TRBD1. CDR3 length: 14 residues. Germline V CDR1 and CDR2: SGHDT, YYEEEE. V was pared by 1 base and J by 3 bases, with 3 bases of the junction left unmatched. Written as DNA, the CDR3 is TGTGCCAGCAGCTTGCTCGGACAGGACTATGGCTACACCTTC. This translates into CASSLLGQDYGYTF.

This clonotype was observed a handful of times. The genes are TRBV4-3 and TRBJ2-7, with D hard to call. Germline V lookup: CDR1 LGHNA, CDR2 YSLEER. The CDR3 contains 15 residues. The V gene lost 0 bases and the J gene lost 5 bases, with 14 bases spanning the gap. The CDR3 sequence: CASSQEGRYGDEQYF. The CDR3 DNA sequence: TGCGCCAGCAGCCAAGAGGGCCGGTATGGAGACGAGCAGTACTTC.

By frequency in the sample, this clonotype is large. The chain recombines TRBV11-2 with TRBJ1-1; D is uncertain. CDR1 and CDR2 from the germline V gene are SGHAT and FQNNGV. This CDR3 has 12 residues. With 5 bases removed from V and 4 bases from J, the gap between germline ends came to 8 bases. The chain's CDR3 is CASSAASTEAFF. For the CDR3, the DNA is TGTGCCAGCAGCGCCGCCTCCACTGAAGCTTTCTTT.

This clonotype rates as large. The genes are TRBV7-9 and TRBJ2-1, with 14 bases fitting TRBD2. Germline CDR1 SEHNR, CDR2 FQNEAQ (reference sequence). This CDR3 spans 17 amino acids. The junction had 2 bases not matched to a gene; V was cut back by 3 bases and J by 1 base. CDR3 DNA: TGTGCCAGCAGCTTGGGACTAGCGGGAGCATCCTACAATGAGCAGTTCTTC. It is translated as CASSLGLAGASYNEQFF.

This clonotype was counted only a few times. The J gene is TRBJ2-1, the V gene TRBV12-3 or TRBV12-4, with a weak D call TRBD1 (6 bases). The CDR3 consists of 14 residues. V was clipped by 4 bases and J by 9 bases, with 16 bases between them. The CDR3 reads CASSSEQGLSEQFF. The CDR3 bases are TGTGCCAGCAGTTCCGAACAGGGTTTAAGTGAGCAGTTCTTC.

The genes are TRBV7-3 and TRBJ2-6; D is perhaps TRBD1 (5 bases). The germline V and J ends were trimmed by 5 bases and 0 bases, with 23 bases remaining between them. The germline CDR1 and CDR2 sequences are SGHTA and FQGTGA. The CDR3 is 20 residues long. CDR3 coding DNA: TGTGCCAGCAGCCCAGGGTTGGGTAAGGGGCCATACTCTGGGGCCAACGTCCTGACTTTC. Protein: CASSPGLGKGPYSGANVLTF.

CDR3 sequence (DNA): TGTGCCAGCAGCCTCATGACTACACCCGGGGAGCTGTTTTTT. It encodes CASSLMTTPGELFF. The V and J genes are TRBV5-4 and TRBJ2-2; D is possibly TRBD2 (5 bases). CDR3 length: 14 residues. Germline CDR1 and CDR2: SGHNT and YYREEE (reference sequence). V was cut by 4 bases and J by 6 bases, with 13 bases left in between.

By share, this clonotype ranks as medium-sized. In DNA, the CDR3 is TGTGCCAGCAGCTTCACCGGGGGGGCCGGGGATGAGCAGTTCTTC. Translating it yields CASSFTGGAGDEQFF. The J gene is TRBJ2-1, the V gene TRBV13; 8 bases fit TRBD2. J was trimmed by 8 bases and V by 3 bases; bases with no gene match: 9. Germline CDR1 and CDR2: PRHDT and FYEKMQ (reference sequence). The CDR3 length is 15 residues.